The entry that follows covers one T cell receptor (beta chain) sequence. The data originate from a study of blood T cell repertoires in COVID-19. V gave up 0 bases and J gave up 1 base, with 13 bases separating them. This CDR3 is built from 17 residues. Germline values: CDR1 SGHRS, CDR2 YFSETQ. Assay: immunoSEQ multiplex PCR; the TCRdb copy retains only in-frame clones and omits some. Of roughly 170,000 clones listed, approximately 81% are singletons. The origin of this receptor is a man aged 60 to 75 who had recovered from COVID-19. Sequencing input: PBMCs or T cells enriched from blood (not recorded which). The rearrangement links TRBV5-1 to TRBJ1-4; D not certain. CDR3 in amino acids: CASSLGVLPGTNEKLFF. The CDR3 nucleotides are TGCGCCAGCAGCTTGGGAGTCCTCCCGGGAACTAATGAAAAACTGTTTTTT.